The clone carrying this T cell receptor (beta chain) was detected ten times or more. The antigen is unknown. The germline CDR1 and CDR2 sequences are SQVTM and ANQGSEA. The length of the CDR3 is 14 residues. V lost 4 bases to trimming and J lost 7 bases; unmatched junction nucleotides: 9. The data belong to a study of T cells in Graves' hyperthyroidism and ophthalmopathy. Study-wide results and limits: Separation of ophthalmopathy from stable hyperthyroidism was achieved by a 13 V-J model. Among clonotypes expanded in thyroid above 0.001, most were also found in blood.

From RNA transcripts, TCR beta CDR3 regions were amplified. Initially, a first-round RT-PCR of the TCR CDR3 employed the HTBI primer set. TCRdb reprocessed the multiplex PCR reads with MiXCR, giving one entry per CDR3 protein. The table lists 540,000 or so distinct CDR3 sequences, 46% of them singletons. This rearrangement joins TRBV29-1 to TRBJ2-7; TRBD1 agrees at 11 bases. The clonotype originates from an adult woman with Graves' disease, either hyperthyroidism or ophthalmopathy (not recorded which). Sequencing used peripheral blood or thyroid tissue (not recorded which). CDR3 residues: CSVVSGQGAREQYF. CDR3 bases: TGCAGCGTTGTGAGTGGACAGGGGGCGCGTGAGCAGTACTTC.